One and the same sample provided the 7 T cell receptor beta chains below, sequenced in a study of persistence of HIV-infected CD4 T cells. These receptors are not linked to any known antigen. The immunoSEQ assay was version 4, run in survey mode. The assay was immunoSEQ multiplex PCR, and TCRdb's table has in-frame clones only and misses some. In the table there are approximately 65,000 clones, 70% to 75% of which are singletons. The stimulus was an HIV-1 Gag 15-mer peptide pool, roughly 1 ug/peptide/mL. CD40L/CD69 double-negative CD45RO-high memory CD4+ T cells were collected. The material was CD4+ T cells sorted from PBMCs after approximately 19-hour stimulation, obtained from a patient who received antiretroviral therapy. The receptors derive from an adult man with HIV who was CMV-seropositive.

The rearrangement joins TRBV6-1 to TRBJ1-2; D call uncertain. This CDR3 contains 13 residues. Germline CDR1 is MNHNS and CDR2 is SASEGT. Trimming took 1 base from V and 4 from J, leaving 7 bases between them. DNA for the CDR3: TGTGCCAGCAGTGAAGTAAAAGGCTATGGCTACACCTTC. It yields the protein CASSEVKGYGYTF.

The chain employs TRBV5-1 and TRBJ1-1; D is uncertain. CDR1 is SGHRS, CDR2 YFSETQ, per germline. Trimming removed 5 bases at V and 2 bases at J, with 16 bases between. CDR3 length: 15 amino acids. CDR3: CASSKQTPANTEAFF. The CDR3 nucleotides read TGCGCCAGCAGTAAACAGACCCCAGCTAACACTGAAGCTTTCTTT.

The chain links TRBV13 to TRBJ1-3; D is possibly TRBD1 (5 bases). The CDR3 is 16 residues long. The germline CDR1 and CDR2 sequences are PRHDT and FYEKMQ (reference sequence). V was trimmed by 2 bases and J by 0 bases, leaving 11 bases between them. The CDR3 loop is CASSLQGPSSGNTIYF. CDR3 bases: TGTGCCAGCAGCTTACAGGGACCGAGCTCTGGAAACACCATATATTTT.

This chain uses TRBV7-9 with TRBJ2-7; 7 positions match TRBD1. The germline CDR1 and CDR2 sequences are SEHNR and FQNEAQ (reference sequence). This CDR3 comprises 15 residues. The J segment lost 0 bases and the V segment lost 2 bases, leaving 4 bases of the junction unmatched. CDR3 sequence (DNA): TGTGCCAGCAGCTTAAAGGGGGCTGGCTCCTACGAGCAGTACTTC. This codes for CASSLKGAGSYEQYF.

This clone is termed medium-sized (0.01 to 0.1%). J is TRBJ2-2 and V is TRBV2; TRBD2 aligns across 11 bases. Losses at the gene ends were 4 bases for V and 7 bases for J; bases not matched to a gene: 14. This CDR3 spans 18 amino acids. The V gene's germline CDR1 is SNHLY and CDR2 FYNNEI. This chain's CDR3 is CASSGRFSGGAFGGELFF. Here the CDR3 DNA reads TGTGCCAGCAGTGGGCGATTTAGCGGGGGGGCCTTTGGCGGGGAGCTGTTTTTT.

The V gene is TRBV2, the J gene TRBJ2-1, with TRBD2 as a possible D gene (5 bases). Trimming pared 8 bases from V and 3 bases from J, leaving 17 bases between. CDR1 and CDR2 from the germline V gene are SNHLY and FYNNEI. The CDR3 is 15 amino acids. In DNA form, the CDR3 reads TGTGCCAGCGTGAGGGAGCAACACCTCTACAATGAGCAGTTCTTC. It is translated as CASVREQHLYNEQFF. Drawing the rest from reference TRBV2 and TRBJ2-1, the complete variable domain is EPEVTQTPSHQVTQMGQEVILRCVPISNHLYFYWYRQILGQKVEFLVSFYNNEISEKSEIFDDQFSVERPDGSNFTLKIRSTKLEDSAMYFCASVREQHLYNEQFFGPGTRLTVL.

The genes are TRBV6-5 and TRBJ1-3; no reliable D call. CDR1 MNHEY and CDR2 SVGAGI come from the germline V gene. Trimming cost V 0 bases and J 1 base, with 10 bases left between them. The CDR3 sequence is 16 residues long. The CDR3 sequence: CASSYSLPGSGNTIYF. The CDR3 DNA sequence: TGTGCCAGCAGTTACTCACTCCCGGGTTCTGGAAACACCATATATTTT.